The rows below give T cell receptor beta chains drawn from one sample of a study of shared T cell receptors in the human thymus. Data came from immunoSEQ multiplex PCR; TCRdb stores just in-frame clones and leaves some out. The sample lists 640,000 or so clones; 80% to 90% were seen once. These data are also associated with another study on human thymus T cells.

Input material: thymocytes. Receptors were obtained from a boy younger than two with a congenital heart defect. Both conserved end residues are part of each CDR3. The order of the fields is CDR3 DNA, CDR3 protein, clone size, D gene, J gene, CDR3 length, V gene. D genes are given only for firm matches. Expanded clones get a size class; other rows say once, few or many, or leave the size out.

TGCGCCAGCAGCCGTGGGACAGTGCCCTACGAGCAGTACTTC,CASSRGTVPYEQYF,.,TRBD1,TRBJ2-7,14,TRBV5-1
TGTGCCAGCAGTCAGACAGGGGGCGTCGGCACCGGGGAGCTGTTTTTT,CASSQTGGVGTGELFF,.,TRBD1,TRBJ2-2,16,TRBV7-6
TGCGCCAGCAGTCATACTTCTAGCGGGAGGGATCAGTTCTTC,CASSHTSSGRDQFF,.,TRBD2,TRBJ2-1,14,TRBV23-1
TGTGCCAGCAGTGAGGGGAGGGTCCCGGAGAGAGGAGGAAACACCATATATTTT,CASSEGRVPERGGNTIYF,.,.,TRBJ1-3,18,TRBV6-1
TGTGCCAGTAGTATAGGGTCAGGGTCGAGCCAGCCCCAGCATTTT,CASSIGSGSSQPQHF,.,.,TRBJ1-5,15,TRBV19
TGTGCCAGCAGCCAATGGACTAGCGGAAACAATGAGCAGTTCTTC,CASSQWTSGNNEQFF,.,TRBD2,TRBJ2-1,15,TRBV7-6
TGTGCCAGCAGTCAGGGACAGGGTACTAGTCACCAGCCCCAGCATTTT,CASSQGQGTSHQPQHF,.,TRBD1,TRBJ1-5,16,TRBV6-6
TGTGCCAGCAGTCCCCGACTAGTCACCGGGGAGCTGTTTTTT,CASSPRLVTGELFF,.,.,TRBJ2-2,14,TRBV27
TGTGCCAGCAGCGTAGAGGACAGCCAGATTCCGAAGCAGAAATGCGAAAATTCACCCCTCCACTTT,CASSVEDSQIPKQKCENSPLHF,.,.,TRBJ1-6,22,TRBV9
TGCAGCGTTTTGACAGGACCCTCTGGAAACACCATATATTTT,CSVLTGPSGNTIYF,once,.,TRBJ1-3,14,TRBV29-1
TGTGCCAGCAAGGACCCCTCCAGGGGGCCAGGGTCACCCCTCCACTTT,CASKDPSRGPGSPLHF,few,TRBD1,TRBJ1-6,16,TRBV7-2
TGTGCCAGCAGGACGCAGGTGAGCAATCAGCCCCAGCATTTT,CASRTQVSNQPQHF,.,.,TRBJ1-5,14,TRBV6-1
TGTGCCAGCAGCCAGGGCAGGGTTCTTCTTGGCTACACCTTC,CASSQGRVLLGYTF,.,.,TRBJ1-2,14,TRBV14
TGTGCCAGCAGCCCGGACAGGAAGTGGGGCACAGATACGCAGTATTTT,CASSPDRKWGTDTQYF,.,TRBD1,TRBJ2-3,16,TRBV14
TGTGCCAGCAGCCCTCGACATCTAGCGCTGCCGTACAATGAGCAGTTCTTC,CASSPRHLALPYNEQFF,.,.,TRBJ2-1,17,TRBV9
TGTGCCAGCAGCCATAATTTCTCCGGGGACAGCTGTGGCTACACCTTC,CASSHNFSGDSCGYTF,.,TRBD1,TRBJ1-2,16,TRBV5-6
TGTGCCAGCAGTCCCCCGCGGGACAGGGGGGGTGGACCCCTCCACTTT,CASSPPRDRGGGPLHF,.,TRBD1,TRBJ1-6,16,TRBV6-6
TGTGCCAGCAGTTCTCCCAACCGAGGGGATACGCAGTATTTT,CASSSPNRGDTQYF,.,.,TRBJ2-3,14,TRBV6-5
TGTGCCAGCAGTTACCGCCAGGCGGAGACCCAGTACTTC,CASSYRQAETQYF,.,.,TRBJ2-5,13,TRBV6-5
TGCGCCAGCAGCCTCGGTGGAGAGGAACGGGATACCGGGGAGCTGTTTTTT,CASSLGGEERDTGELFF,.,.,TRBJ2-2,17,TRBV4-3
TGCGCCAGCAGCTGGTCGGACAGGGACGCCTACGAGCAGTACTTC,CASSWSDRDAYEQYF,.,TRBD1,TRBJ2-7,15,TRBV5-1
TGTGCCACCGGTAGACAGCGATATAGCAATCAGCCCCAGCATTTT,CATGRQRYSNQPQHF,.,.,TRBJ1-5,15,TRBV28
TGTGCCAGCAGCTTGGTGGGGGCCGGGGATTTC,CASSLVGAGDF,.,.,TRBJ2-7,11,TRBV5-8
TGTGCTAGTGGTTTGGCCCACCGGGACAGGGGTGTTCAGCCCCAGCATTTT,CASGLAHRDRGVQPQHF,once,TRBD1,TRBJ1-5,17,TRBV12-5
TGTGCCAGCAGCCCGGGACTAGCGGGGGCACACACCGGGGAGCTGTTTTTT,CASSPGLAGAHTGELFF,.,TRBD2,TRBJ2-2,17,TRBV11-3
TGTGCCAGCACTCTAGGGGGAGAAGGCAATCAGCCCCAGCATTTT,CASTLGGEGNQPQHF,.,.,TRBJ1-5,15,TRBV6-6